This T cell receptor beta chain originates from a study of blood T cell repertoires in COVID-19 (dated by TCRdb to the early 2020s). Study-level background: Samples covering the acute and convalescent phases of COVID-19 were provided by collaborators in the United States, Italy and Spain. The material from the prospective study consisted of cDNA or gDNA derived from T cells, B-cell-depleted T cells, or PBMCs. Deeply sampled blood TCRbeta repertoires from subjects exposed to, actively infected with, or recovered from COVID-19 were included in the dataset. A freely available public database, intended as a resource for researchers studying the immune response to SARS-CoV-2, is where the repertoires were released. The samples were drawn from the first 160 participants of the ongoing ImmuneRACE study and from some 1,300 subjects provided by 6 global collaborators. Sample metadata almost always included a de-identified subject ID, COVID-19 status, age in years and sex. HLA class I and class II types, where available, came from metadata supplied by the sample provider rather than from assay-based typing. Results and caveats for the whole study, not just this receptor: How much clinical and demographic metadata was included differed by source and by participant, and the metadata was provided uncurated.

Compared with germline, V lacks 3 bases and J lacks 6 bases; bases without a gene match: 7. CDR1 and CDR2, looked up from the germline V gene, are KGHSH and LQKENI. The CDR3 goes from the cysteine to the phenylalanine over 14 residues. This entry keeps only the CDR3 DNA: 42 bases, framed from base 1. TCRbeta CDR3 regions were amplified from genomic DNA by means of the immunoSEQ Assay, a bias-controlled multiplex PCR. The authors processed their data as follows. The number of nucleated cells in each sample was estimated from the amplification of reference gene primers within the assay. Sequence reads were collapsed and filtered to measure the absolute abundance of every unique TCRbeta CDR3 rearrangement. For each sample, productive Simpson clonality was calculated by taking the square root of Simpson's diversity index across productive rearrangements. Drawn from immuneACCESS, this table holds only the in-frame rearrangements with V and J called that TCRdb kept. Clones are partly lost; checked studies trace under half to an unresolved V gene and leave the rest unexplained. That table gives V, J and clone size, and the DNA gave D and trimming. The sample table contains approximately 74,000 clones; only one count was recorded for 79% of them. 16% of the sample lies in the top ten.

On this clone: What this receptor recognizes is not known. No quality values exist for individual bases; no much larger clone is one base distant.

The collaborating institutions used their own protocols to collect whole blood in K2EDTA tubes. For TCRbeta analysis, collaborators shipped samples in one of three forms: frozen whole blood, isolated PBMCs, or DNA extracted from either of those sample types. The specimen was peripheral blood. Recombination connected TRBV18 to TRBJ1-1, and 7 junction bases match TRBD1. This receptor was identified in a man in his fifties or sixties with acute or convalescent COVID-19. Here the CDR3 is given as CASSPTGLGSEAFF. The DNA is TGTGCCAGCTCACCGACAGGGTTAGGCTCTGAAGCTTTCTTT.